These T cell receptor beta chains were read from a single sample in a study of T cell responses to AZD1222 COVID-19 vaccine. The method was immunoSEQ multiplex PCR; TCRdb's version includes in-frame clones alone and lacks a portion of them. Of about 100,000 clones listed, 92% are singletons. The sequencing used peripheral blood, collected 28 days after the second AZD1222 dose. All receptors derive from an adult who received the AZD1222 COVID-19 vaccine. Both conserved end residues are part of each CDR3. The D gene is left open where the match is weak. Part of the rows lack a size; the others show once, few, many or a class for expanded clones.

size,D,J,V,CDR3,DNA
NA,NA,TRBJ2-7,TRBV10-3,CAIAWGSDSYEQYF,TGTGCCATCGCCTGGGGATCCGACTCCTACGAGCAGTACTTC
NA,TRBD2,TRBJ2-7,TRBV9,CASSVATSGGFDEQYF,TGTGCCAGCAGCGTAGCGACTAGCGGGGGGTTCGACGAGCAGTACTTC
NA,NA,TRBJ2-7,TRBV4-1,CASSPGRQSYEQYF,TGCGCCAGCAGCCCCGGGAGACAGTCCTACGAGCAGTACTTC
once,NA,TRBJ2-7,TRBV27,CASSLPPSGVGSYEQYF,TGTGCCAGCAGTTTACCGCCTTCGGGGGTGGGCTCCTACGAGCAGTACTTC
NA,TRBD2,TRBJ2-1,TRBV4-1,CASSQADFGLALRGEQFF,TGCGCCAGCAGCCAAGCCGATTTCGGACTAGCGCTCCGGGGTGAGCAGTTCTTC
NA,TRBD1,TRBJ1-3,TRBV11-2,CASSSDRPSSGNTIYF,TGTGCCAGCAGTTCGGACAGGCCCAGCTCTGGAAACACCATATATTTT
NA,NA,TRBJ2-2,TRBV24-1,CATSDFRGTGELFF,TGTGCCACCAGTGATTTTAGGGGGACCGGGGAGCTGTTTTTT
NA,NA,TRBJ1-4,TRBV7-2,CASSPQVATNEKLFF,TGTGCCAGCAGCCCCCAAGTTGCAACTAATGAAAAACTGTTTTTT
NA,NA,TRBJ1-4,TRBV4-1,CASSQVQGWEKLFF,TGCGCCAGCAGCCAAGTTCAGGGATGGGAAAAACTGTTTTTT
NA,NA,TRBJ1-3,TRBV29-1,CSVPNLKVRAVKNTIYF,TGCAGCGTACCAAACCTAAAGGTCAGGGCCGTCAAAAACACCATATATTTT
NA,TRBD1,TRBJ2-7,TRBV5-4,CASSGTGGLLYEQYF,TGTGCCAGCAGCGGAACAGGGGGACTCCTCTACGAGCAGTACTTC
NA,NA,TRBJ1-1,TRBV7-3,CASSFNMNTEAFF,TGTGCCAGCAGCTTCAACATGAACACTGAAGCTTTCTTT
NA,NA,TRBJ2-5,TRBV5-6,CASTPDGTGPGETQYF,TGTGCCAGCACCCCCGACGGGACGGGGCCCGGTGAGACCCAGTACTTC
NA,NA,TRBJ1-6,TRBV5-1,CASSLEAGNSPLHF,TGCGCCAGCAGCTTGGAGGCAGGAAATTCACCCCTCCACTTT
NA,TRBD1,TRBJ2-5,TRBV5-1,CASADRGGFQETQYF,TGCGCCAGCGCTGACAGGGGAGGTTTCCAAGAGACCCAGTACTTC
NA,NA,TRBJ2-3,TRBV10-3,CASRTDSSTDTQYF,TGTGCCAGCCGGACAGATTCTAGCACAGATACGCAGTATTTT
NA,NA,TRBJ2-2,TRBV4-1,CASSLQENTGELFF,TGCGCCAGCAGCCTACAGGAAAACACCGGGGAGCTGTTTTTT
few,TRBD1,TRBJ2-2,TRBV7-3,CASSLQGAAGELFF,TGTGCCAGCAGCTTACAGGGGGCCGCCGGGGAGCTGTTTTTT
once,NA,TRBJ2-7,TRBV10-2,CASTLRWDEQYF,TGCGCCAGCACTCTCAGATGGGACGAGCAGTACTTC
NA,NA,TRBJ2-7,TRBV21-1,CASSKGGKLAGAYEQYF,TGTGCCAGCAGCAAAGGCGGAAAATTAGCGGGAGCCTACGAGCAGTACTTC
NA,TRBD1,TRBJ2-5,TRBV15,CATSRQGAQETQYF,TGTGCCACCAGCAGACAGGGGGCACAAGAGACCCAGTACTTC
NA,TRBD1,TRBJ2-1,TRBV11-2,CASSTPTGSNEQFF,TGTGCCAGCAGCACCCCGACAGGGTCGAATGAGCAGTTCTTC